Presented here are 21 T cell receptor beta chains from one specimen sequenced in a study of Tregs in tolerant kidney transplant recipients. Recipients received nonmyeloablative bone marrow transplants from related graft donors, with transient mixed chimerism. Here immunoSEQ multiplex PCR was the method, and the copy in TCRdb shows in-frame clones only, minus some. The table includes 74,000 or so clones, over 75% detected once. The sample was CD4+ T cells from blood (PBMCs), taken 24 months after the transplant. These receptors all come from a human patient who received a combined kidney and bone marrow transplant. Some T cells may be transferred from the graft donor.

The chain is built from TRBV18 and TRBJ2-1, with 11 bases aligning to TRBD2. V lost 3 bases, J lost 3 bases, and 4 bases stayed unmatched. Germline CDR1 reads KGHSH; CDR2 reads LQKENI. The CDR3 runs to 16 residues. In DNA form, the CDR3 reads TGTGCCAGCTCACCTGGGACTAGCGGCTTCTACAATGAGCAGTTCTTC. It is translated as CASSPGTSGFYNEQFF.

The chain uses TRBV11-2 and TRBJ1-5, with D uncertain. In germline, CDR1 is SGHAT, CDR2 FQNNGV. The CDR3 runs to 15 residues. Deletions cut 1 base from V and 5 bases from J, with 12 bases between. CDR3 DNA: TGTGCCAGCAGCTTAGCCGGCGGGTATCATCAGCCCCAGCATTTT. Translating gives CASSLAGGYHQPQHF.

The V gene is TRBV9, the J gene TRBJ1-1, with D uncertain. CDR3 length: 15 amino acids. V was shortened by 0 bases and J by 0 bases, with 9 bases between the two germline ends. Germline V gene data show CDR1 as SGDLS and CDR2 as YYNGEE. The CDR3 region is CASSVGGALNTEAFF. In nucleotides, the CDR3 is TGTGCCAGCAGCGTAGGGGGAGCCTTGAACACTGAAGCTTTCTTT.

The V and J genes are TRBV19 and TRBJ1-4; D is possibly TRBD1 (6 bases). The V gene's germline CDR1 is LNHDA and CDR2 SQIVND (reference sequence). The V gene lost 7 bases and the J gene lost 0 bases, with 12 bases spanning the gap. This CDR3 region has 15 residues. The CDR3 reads CASTARGATNEKLFF. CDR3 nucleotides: TGTGCCAGTACGGCCAGGGGTGCAACTAATGAAAAACTGTTTTTT.

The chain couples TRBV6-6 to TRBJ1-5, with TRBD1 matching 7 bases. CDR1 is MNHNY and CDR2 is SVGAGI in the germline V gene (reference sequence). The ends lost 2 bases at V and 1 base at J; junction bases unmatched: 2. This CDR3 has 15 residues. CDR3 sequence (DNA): TGTGCCAGCAGTTACACGGGACAGAGCAATCAGCCCCAGCATTTT. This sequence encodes CASSYTGQSNQPQHF.

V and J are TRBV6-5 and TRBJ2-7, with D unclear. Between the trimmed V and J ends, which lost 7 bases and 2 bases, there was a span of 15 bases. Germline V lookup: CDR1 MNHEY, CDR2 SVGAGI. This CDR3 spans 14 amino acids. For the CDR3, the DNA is TGTGCCAGCACCTCTACCGGCAGGACCTACGAGCAGTACTTC. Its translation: CASTSTGRTYEQYF.

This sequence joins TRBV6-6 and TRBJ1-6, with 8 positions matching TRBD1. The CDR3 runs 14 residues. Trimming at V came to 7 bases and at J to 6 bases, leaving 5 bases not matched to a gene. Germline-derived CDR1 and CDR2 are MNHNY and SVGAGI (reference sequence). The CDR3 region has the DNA TGTGCCAGCACAGGACAGGGACGTAATTCACCCCTCCACTTT. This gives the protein CASTGQGRNSPLHF.

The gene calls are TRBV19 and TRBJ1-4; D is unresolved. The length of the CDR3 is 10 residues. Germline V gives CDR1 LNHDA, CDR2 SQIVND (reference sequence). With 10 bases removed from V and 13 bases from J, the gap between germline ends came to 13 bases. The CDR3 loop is CATGREGLFF. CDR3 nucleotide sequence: TGTGCCACCGGAAGGGAGGGACTGTTTTTT.

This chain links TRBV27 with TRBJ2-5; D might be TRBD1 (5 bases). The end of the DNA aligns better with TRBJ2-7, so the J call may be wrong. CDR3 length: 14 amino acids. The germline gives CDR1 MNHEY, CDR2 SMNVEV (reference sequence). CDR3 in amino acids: CASNRRDANYEQYF. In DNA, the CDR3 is TGTGCCAGCAATCGCAGGGATGCAAACTACGAGCAGTACTTC.

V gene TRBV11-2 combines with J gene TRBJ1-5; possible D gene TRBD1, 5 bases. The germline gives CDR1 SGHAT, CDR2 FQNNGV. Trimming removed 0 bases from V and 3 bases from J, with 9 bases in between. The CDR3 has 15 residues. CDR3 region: CASSLDRASNQPQHF. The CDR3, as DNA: TGTGCCAGCAGCTTAGACAGGGCCTCCAATCAGCCCCAGCATTTT.

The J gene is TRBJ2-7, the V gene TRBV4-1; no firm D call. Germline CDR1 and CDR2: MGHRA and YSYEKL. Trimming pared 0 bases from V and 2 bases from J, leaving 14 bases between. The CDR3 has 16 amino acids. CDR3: CASSQDLEPTAYEQYF. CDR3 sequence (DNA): TGCGCCAGCAGCCAAGATCTGGAGCCAACGGCCTACGAGCAGTACTTC.

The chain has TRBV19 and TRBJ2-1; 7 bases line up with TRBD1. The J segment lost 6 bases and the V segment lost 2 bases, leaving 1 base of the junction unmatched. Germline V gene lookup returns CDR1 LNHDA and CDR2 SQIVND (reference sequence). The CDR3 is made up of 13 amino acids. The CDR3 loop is CASSIRDSNEQFF. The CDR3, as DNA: TGTGCCAGTAGTATAAGGGACAGCAATGAGCAGTTCTTC.

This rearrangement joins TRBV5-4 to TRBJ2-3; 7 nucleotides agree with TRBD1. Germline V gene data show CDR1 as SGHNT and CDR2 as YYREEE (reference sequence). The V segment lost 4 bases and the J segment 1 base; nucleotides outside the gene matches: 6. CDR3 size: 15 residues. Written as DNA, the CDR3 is TGTGCCAGCAGCCGGACAGGACGTGGCACAGATACGCAGTATTTT. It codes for CASSRTGRGTDTQYF.

CDR3 in DNA: TGCGCCAGCAGCCGGTATCTAGCGGGAGGTACAGAGACCCAGTACTTC. Amino acids: CASSRYLAGGTETQYF. The rearrangement links TRBV4-3 to TRBJ2-5; TRBD2 matches at 11 bases. The V and J ends lost 4 bases and 4 bases, in that order; junction bases with no gene match: 8. The germline gives CDR1 LGHNA, CDR2 YSLEER. The CDR3 runs 16 residues.

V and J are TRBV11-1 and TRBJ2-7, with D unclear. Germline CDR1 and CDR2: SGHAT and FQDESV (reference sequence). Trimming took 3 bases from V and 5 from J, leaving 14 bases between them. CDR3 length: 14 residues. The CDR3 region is CASSFNLKFHEQYF. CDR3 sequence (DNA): TGTGCCAGCAGCTTTAACTTGAAGTTCCACGAGCAGTACTTC.

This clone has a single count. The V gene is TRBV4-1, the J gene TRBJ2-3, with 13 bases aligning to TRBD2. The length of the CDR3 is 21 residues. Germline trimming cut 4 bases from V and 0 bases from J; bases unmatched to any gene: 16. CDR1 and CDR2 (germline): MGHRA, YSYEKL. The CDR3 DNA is TGCGCCAGCAGCCGAAAAAGGGGGGTTAGGACTAGCGGGGGTAGCACAGATACGCAGTATTTT. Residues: CASSRKRGVRTSGGSTDTQYF.

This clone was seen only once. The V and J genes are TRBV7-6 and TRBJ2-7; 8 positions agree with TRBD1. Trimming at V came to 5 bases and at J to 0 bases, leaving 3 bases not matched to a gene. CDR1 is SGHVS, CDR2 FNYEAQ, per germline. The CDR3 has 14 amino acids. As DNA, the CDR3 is TGTGCCAGCAGCACAACAGGGGGCTCCTACGAGCAGTACTTC. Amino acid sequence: CASSTTGGSYEQYF.

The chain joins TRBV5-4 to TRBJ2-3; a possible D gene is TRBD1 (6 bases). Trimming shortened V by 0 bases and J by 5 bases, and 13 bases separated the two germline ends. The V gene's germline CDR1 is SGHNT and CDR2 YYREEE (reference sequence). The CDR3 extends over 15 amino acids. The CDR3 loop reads CASSLEGGALDTQYF. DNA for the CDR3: TGTGCCAGCAGCTTGGAAGGGGGAGCTTTAGATACGCAGTATTTT. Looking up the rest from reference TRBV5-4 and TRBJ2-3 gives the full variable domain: ETGVTQSPTHLIKTRGQQVTLRCSSQSGHNTVSWYQQALGQGPQFIFQYYREEENGRGNFPPRFSGLQFPNYSSELNVNALELDDSALYLCASSLEGGALDTQYFGPGTRLTVL.

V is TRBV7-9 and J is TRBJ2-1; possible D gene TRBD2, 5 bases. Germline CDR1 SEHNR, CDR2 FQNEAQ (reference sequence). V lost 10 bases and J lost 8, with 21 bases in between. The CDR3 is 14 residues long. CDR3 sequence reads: CATTLQSGTDEQFF. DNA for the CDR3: TGTGCCACCACACTACAGAGCGGTACGGATGAGCAGTTCTTC.

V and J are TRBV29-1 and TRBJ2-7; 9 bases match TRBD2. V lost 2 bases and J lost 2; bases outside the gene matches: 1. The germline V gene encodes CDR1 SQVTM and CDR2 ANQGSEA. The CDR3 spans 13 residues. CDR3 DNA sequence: TGCAGCGTTGAACTAGCGGGGCCCTACGAGCAGTACTTC. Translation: CSVELAGPYEQYF.

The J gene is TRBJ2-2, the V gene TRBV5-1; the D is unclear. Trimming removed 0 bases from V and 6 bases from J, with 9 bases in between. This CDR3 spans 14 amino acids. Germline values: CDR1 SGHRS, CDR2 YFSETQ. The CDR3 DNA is TGCGCCAGCAGCTTGGTTGGAGAGGCCGGGGAGCTGTTTTTT. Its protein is CASSLVGEAGELFF.